By proportion, the clone carrying this TCR beta chain is large. Its target is not known. The method was immunoSEQ multiplex PCR; TCRdb's version includes in-frame clones alone and lacks a portion of them. The repertoire includes approximately 23,000 clones, approximately 86% of them detected once, and roughly 23% sits in the top ten. The sample originates from a study of OX40 agonist ivuxolimab in advanced cancers. Study in general: The study treated patients with ivuxolimab, an agonistic anti-OX40 (CD134) antibody.

General observations from the study: On average, CD8+ T cells had more expanded clones than CD4+.

The CDR3 consists of 14 residues. Trimming removed 0 bases at V and 5 bases at J, with 10 bases between. Germline CDR1 is LGHNA and CDR2 is YSLEER. Sequencing was performed on CD4+ or CD8+ T cells sorted from blood, taken in a trial of the OX40 agonist ivuxolimab. The chain combines TRBV4-3 with TRBJ1-1, with D possibly TRBD1 on 6 matching bases. This clonotype was sampled from an adult with an advanced solid tumor such as melanoma, head and neck, liver or kidney cancer. As DNA, the CDR3 is TGCGCCAGCAGCCAAGAATACAGGGATACTGAAGCTTTCTTT. This sequence encodes CASSQEYRDTEAFF.